Below are 22 T cell receptor beta chains sequenced from a single sample in a study of post-analysis software for immune sequencing data. Whole-study findings and limits: Relative to controls, patients had a handful of TRBV segments at higher frequency, with TRBV5-6, TRBV5-1 and TRBV20-1 among these.

No antigen has been identified for these receptors. TCR beta libraries were prepared from cDNA with unique molecular identifiers. One entry per CDR3 protein results from TCRdb running MiXCR on the PCR reads. The sample has fewer than 600,000 distinct CDR3 sequences; around 40% are singletons. The sequenced sample consisted of blood. Receptors originate from a girl between 5 and 17 years old with multiple sclerosis.

The J gene is TRBJ2-1, the V gene TRBV4-2; 9 bases align to TRBD1. The trim removed 1 base at V and 4 bases at J, leaving 8 bases unmatched. This CDR3 is 17 amino acids long. In germline, CDR1 is LGHNA, CDR2 YNFKEQ. CDR3 bases: TGTGCCAGCAGCCAAGGTGTGGGACAGGGTCCGTACAATGAGCAGTTCTTC. This sequence encodes CASSQGVGQGPYNEQFF.

The V gene is TRBV4-3, the J gene TRBJ2-7; D remains ambiguous. Per the germline V gene, CDR1 is LGHNA and CDR2 is YSLEER. Trimming stripped 0 bases from V and 0 bases from J, with 3 bases between. The CDR3 runs to 13 residues. CDR3 nucleotide sequence: TGCGCCAGCAGCCAAGAGATCTCCTACGAGCAGTACTTC. Amino acid sequence: CASSQEISYEQYF.

This chain uses TRBV5-1 with TRBJ1-4, with a tentative D call TRBD1 (5 bases). V lost 0 bases, J lost 8 bases, and 14 bases lay in between. The CDR3 runs to 15 residues. From germline, CDR1 is SGHRS and CDR2 YFSETQ. The CDR3 loop is CASSLAPDEGEKLFF. The CDR3 nucleotides read TGCGCCAGCAGCTTGGCGCCCGATGAGGGGGAAAAACTGTTTTTT.

This clonotype appeared a few times. The rearrangement links TRBV25-1 to TRBJ2-6; no clear D. CDR3 length: 13 amino acids. V was clipped by 1 base and J by 2 bases, with 0 bases between them. The germline CDR1 and CDR2 sequences are MGHDK and SYGVNS. The CDR3 nucleotides are TGTGCCAGCAGTGAATCTGGGGCCAACGTCCTGACTTTC. This translates into CASSESGANVLTF.

The chain uses TRBV20-1 and TRBJ2-6; 12 bases fit TRBD1. This CDR3 is 18 amino acids long. Trimming cost V 2 bases and J 3 bases; bases outside gene matches: 8. The V gene's germline CDR1 is DFQATT and CDR2 SNEGSKA (reference sequence). The CDR3 DNA reads as TGCAGTGCTAGAAGACCGGGACAGGGGGCGCGTGGGGCCAACGTCCTGACTTTC. It specifies CSARRPGQGARGANVLTF.

This chain connects TRBV7-2 to TRBJ2-5, with D perhaps matching TRBD1 or TRBD2 (7 bases each). V was clipped by 3 bases and J by 5 bases, with 16 bases between them. This CDR3 region has 15 residues. Germline V gene sequence: CDR1 SGHTA, CDR2 FQGNSA. The CDR3 DNA is TGTGCCAGCAGCTTCCAGGGGGGGCCCCGGGAGACCCAGTACTTC. This codes for CASSFQGGPRETQYF.

The chain carries TRBV29-1 and TRBJ2-1; the D is unclear. The CDR3 runs to 11 residues. CDR1 and CDR2 (germline): SQVTM, ANQGSEA. The ends were cut back, 2 bases at V and 6 bases at J, with 5 bases in the middle. CDR3 DNA: TGCAGCGTTGAACTAAGCAATGAGCAGTTCTTC. Translation gives CSVELSNEQFF.

This clonotype has only a few counts. The CDR3 DNA reads TGTGCCAGCAGCCAAGCGGAACAAGCGGGAGTTGCCAAGACCCAGTACTTC. Protein product: CASSQAEQAGVAKTQYF. This chain joins TRBV3-1 and TRBJ2-5, with 8 bases identical to TRBD2. The CDR3 covers 17 residues. Per germline, CDR1 LGHDT and CDR2 YNNKEL (reference sequence). With 1 base clipped from V and 6 bases from J, the junction kept 13 bases outside the gene matches.

This chain joins TRBV20-1 and TRBJ2-5; the D gene is possibly TRBD2 (5 bases). Per germline, CDR1 DFQATT and CDR2 SNEGSKA (reference sequence). V was clipped by 8 bases and J by 0 bases, with 10 bases between them. This CDR3 region has 12 residues. CDR3 coding DNA: TGCAGTTCCCTAGCAGACCAAGAGACCCAGTACTTC. Translating it yields CSSLADQETQYF.

The chain carries TRBV5-4 and TRBJ2-3; 7 bases are a match to TRBD2. Trimming took 4 bases from V and 2 from J; bases not matched to a gene: 10. There are 16 residues in the CDR3. The V gene's germline CDR1 is SGHNT and CDR2 YYREEE (reference sequence). CDR3: CASSPQAGTITDTQYF. In nucleotides, the CDR3 is TGTGCCAGCAGCCCTCAAGCCGGGACTATCACAGATACGCAGTATTTT. The full variable domain, with the rest looked up from reference TRBV5-4 and TRBJ2-3, is ETGVTQSPTHLIKTRGQQVTLRCSSQSGHNTVSWYQQALGQGPQFIFQYYREEENGRGNFPPRFSGLQFPNYSSELNVNALELDDSALYLCASSPQAGTITDTQYFGPGTRLTVL.

This clonotype qualifies as medium-sized (0.01 to 0.1%). J is TRBJ2-7 and V is TRBV3-1, with no clear D. The CDR3 is made up of 12 amino acids. CDR1 and CDR2 from the germline V gene are LGHDT and YNNKEL (reference sequence). V gave up 5 bases and J gave up 5 bases, with 10 bases separating them. The CDR3 DNA is TGTGCCAGCAGCTCGCGACGGGACGAGCAGTACTTC. It translates to CASSSRRDEQYF.

This chain uses TRBV4-3 with TRBJ2-3, with 7 bases that match TRBD2. Germline assignment: CDR1 LGHNA and CDR2 YSLEER. CDR3 length equals 18 residues. Trimming took 1 base from V and 1 from J; bases not matched to a gene: 11. The CDR3 loop is CASSQGSGAGWGTDTQYF. The CDR3 DNA is TGCGCCAGCAGCCAAGGGTCCGGAGCGGGATGGGGCACAGATACGCAGTATTTT.

This clonotype was detected only a few times. The CDR3 is CASRVTFNEQFF. CDR3 nucleotide sequence: TGTGCCAGCAGGGTGACATTTAATGAGCAGTTCTTC. The chain combines TRBV12-3 or TRBV12-4 with TRBJ2-1; D unresolved. The V gene lost 6 bases and the J gene lost 7 bases, with 10 bases spanning the gap. This CDR3 spans 12 amino acids.

This chain links TRBV7-2 with TRBJ1-6; D is ambiguous. V was pared by 4 bases and J by 7 bases, with 14 bases between. Germline values: CDR1 SGHTA, CDR2 FQGNSA. The CDR3 is 15 residues long. CDR3 residues: CASSYRRTVNSPLHF. The CDR3 DNA sequence: TGTGCCAGCAGCTACCGCCGGACGGTGAATTCACCCCTCCACTTT.

The chain recombines TRBV28 with TRBJ2-7; 8 positions agree with TRBD1. Losses at the gene ends were 8 bases for V and 9 bases for J; bases not matched to a gene: 12. In germline, CDR1 is MDHEN, CDR2 SYDVKM. The CDR3 is 13 residues long. The CDR3 loop is CASGGQAPNRQYF. CDR3 bases: TGTGCCAGCGGGGGACAGGCCCCTAATCGGCAGTACTTC.

The chain carries TRBV20-1 and TRBJ2-5; D is ambiguous. CDR1 and CDR2 from the germline V gene are DFQATT and SNEGSKA (reference sequence). CDR3 length: 11 amino acids. Trimming stripped 6 bases from V and 4 bases from J, with 9 bases between. The CDR3 DNA is TGCAGTGCCACCGAAGGAGAGACCCAGTACTTC. Encoded protein: CSATEGETQYF.

The chain links TRBV20-1 to TRBJ2-5, with TRBD2 identical over 10 bases. The J call may be incorrect, as the DNA end agrees better with TRBJ2-7. CDR3 size: 16 residues. Looked up from germline, CDR1 is DFQATT and CDR2 is SNEGSKA (reference sequence). This CDR3 is CSSFAEASGSWYEQYF. In DNA form, the CDR3 reads TGCAGCTCTTTTGCGGAGGCTAGCGGGAGTTGGTACGAGCAGTACTTC.

In regard to this clonotype: Sequence at one end of the junction differs from germline and may be a read error. The rearrangement links TRBV6-5 to TRBJ1-6; 9 bases match TRBD1. There are 16 residues in the CDR3. Germline V gives CDR1 MNHEY, CDR2 SVGAGI. DNA for the CDR3: TGTGCCAACAGTTACTCGACAGGGGGTCGGAATTCACCCCTCCACTTT. It yields the protein CANSYSTGGRNSPLHF.

This clonotype has just a few counts. The V and J genes are TRBV20-1 and TRBJ2-3, with D unclear. CDR1 and CDR2 (germline): DFQATT, SNEGSKA (reference sequence). The length of the CDR3 is 13 residues. Trimming removed 6 bases at V and 4 bases at J, with 14 bases between. CDR3 bases: TGCAGTGCGCCAAAGGACCCTCCAGATACGCAGTATTTT. It encodes CSAPKDPPDTQYF.

The rearrangement uses TRBV20-1 and TRBJ1-4; 8 bases line up with TRBD1. The J segment lost 9 bases and the V segment lost 6 bases, leaving 9 bases of the junction unmatched. In germline, CDR1 is DFQATT, CDR2 SNEGSKA (reference sequence). The CDR3 runs to 13 residues. CDR3 in DNA: TGCAGTGCCCACGGACAGGGAACGCAAAAACTGTTTTTT. This gives the protein CSAHGQGTQKLFF.

This chain links TRBV29-1 with TRBJ2-7; D remains ambiguous. The CDR3 has 17 residues. Germline V lookup: CDR1 SQVTM, CDR2 ANQGSEA. The ends were cut back, 1 base at V and 0 bases at J, with 19 bases in the middle. CDR3 residues: CSVEAVLPKWFSYEQYF. The CDR3 DNA sequence: TGCAGCGTTGAAGCGGTACTACCTAAGTGGTTCTCCTACGAGCAGTACTTC.

This clonotype came up a few times. The CDR3 DNA sequence: TGTGCCATCAACGCAGGGGACACAGATACGCAGTATTTT. It is translated as CAINAGDTDTQYF. The gene calls are TRBV10-3 and TRBJ2-3; the D gene is possibly TRBD1 (6 bases). Germline values: CDR1 ENHRY, CDR2 SYGVKD. The V gene lost 7 bases and the J gene lost 2 bases, with 10 bases spanning the gap. The CDR3 sequence is 13 residues long.